The subject of this entry is one T cell receptor (beta chain). The assay was carried out at the deep level. Splitting of each subset's genomic DNA was done evenly across several immunoSEQ plates. TCRdb's table, derived via immunoSEQ multiplex PCR, lists solely in-frame clones and lacks some. Altogether roughly 1,500,000 clones are present, 98% being singletons, with the ten largest covering about 0.4%. This entry is derived from a study of shared clonotypes between healthy human individuals. The germline V gene encodes CDR1 MDHEN and CDR2 SYDVKM. The CDR3 extends over 14 amino acids. Trimming stripped 7 bases from V and 13 bases from J, with 22 bases between.

Sequencing was carried out using naive CD4+ T cells sorted from blood. Described subset: CD45RA+ positively selected. V and J are TRBV28 and TRBJ1-4; D possibly corresponds to TRBD1 (5 bases). The TCR originated in a man aged 25-45 years in good health. The CDR3 DNA is TGTGCCAGCACCTGGGGACTTCCCCAAGGCGGACTGTTTTTT. It is translated as CASTWGLPQGGLFF. The variable domain in full, with the rest retrieved from reference TRBV28 and TRBJ1-4, is DVKVTQSSRYLVKRTGEKVFLECVQDMDHENMFWYRQDPGLGLRLIYFSYDVKMKEKGDIPEGYSVSREKKERFSLILESASTNQTSMYLCASTWGLPQGGLFFGSGTQLSVL.